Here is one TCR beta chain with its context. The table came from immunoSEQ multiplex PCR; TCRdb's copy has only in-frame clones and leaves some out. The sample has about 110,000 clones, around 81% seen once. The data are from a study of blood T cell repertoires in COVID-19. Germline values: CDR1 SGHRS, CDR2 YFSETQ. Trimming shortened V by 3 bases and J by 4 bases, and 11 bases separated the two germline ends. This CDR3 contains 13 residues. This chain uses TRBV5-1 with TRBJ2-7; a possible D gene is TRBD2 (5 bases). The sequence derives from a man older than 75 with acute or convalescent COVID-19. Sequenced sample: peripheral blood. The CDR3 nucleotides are TGCGCCAGCAGCTCCGGGGAAAGGTACGAGCAGTACTTC. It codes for CASSSGERYEQYF.